The clone carrying this T cell receptor beta chain was observed a few times. This sample stems from a study of blood T cell repertoires in COVID-19. Turning to the study itself: Researchers got acute and convalescent COVID-19 samples from the United States, Italy and Spain. In each case, the material was cDNA or gDNA derived from T cells, B-cell-depleted T cells, or PBMCs.

How the authors handled the data: How many nucleated cells were present was estimated from reference gene primer amplification. The assay was immunoSEQ multiplex PCR, and TCRdb's table has in-frame clones only and misses some. The DNA gave D and trimming, while V, J and clone size come from that table. The sample records approximately 140,000 clones, 75% to 90% being singletons. The CDR3 is 16 amino acids. Looked up from germline, CDR1 is SGHRS and CDR2 is YFSETQ. J was trimmed by 1 base and V by 0 bases; bases with no gene match: 1. This chain uses TRBV5-1 with TRBJ2-2, with TRBD1 identical over 9 bases. The sequencing input was peripheral blood. The clonotype originates from a woman aged 60 to 75 with COVID-19, enrolled during active disease. CDR3 nucleotide sequence: TGCGCCAGCAGCTTGGTGGGACAGGGGAACACCGGGGAGCTGTTTTTT. It yields the protein CASSLVGQGNTGELFF.